This is a list of T cell receptor beta chains from one sample in a study of T cell changes during pregnancy in multiple sclerosis. Method: immunoSEQ multiplex PCR; TCRdb's copy keeps in-frame clones and lacks some. The repertoire has under 95,000 clones, around 92% of them found once; the top ten carry 2% to 2.5%. Sample: peripheral blood, taken after pregnancy. The receptors were gathered from a female donor with multiple sclerosis, enrolled in a pregnancy study. CDR3s include the opening cysteine and the closing phenylalanine or tryptophan. The D gene is left open where the match is weak. Only some rows state a clone size, as once, few, many or a class for expanded clones.

V gene: TRBV18; J gene: TRBJ2-2; D gene: .; clone size: few; CDR3 protein: CASSPPAAGQNGELFF; CDR3 DNA: TGTGCCAGCTCACCACCGGCGGCAGGGCAGAACGGGGAGCTGTTTTTT
V gene: TRBV7-9; J gene: TRBJ2-1; D gene: TRBD2; clone size: .; CDR3 protein: CASSLGRGGQPSRFF; CDR3 DNA: TGTGCCAGCAGCTTAGGTCGCGGGGGGCAACCTTCTCGGTTCTTC
V gene: TRBV30; J gene: TRBJ1-2; D gene: TRBD1; clone size: .; CDR3 protein: CAWSVGTGYESYTF; CDR3 DNA: TGTGCCTGGAGTGTAGGGACAGGGTATGAAAGCTACACCTTC
V gene: TRBV5-4; J gene: TRBJ2-7; D gene: TRBD2; clone size: .; CDR3 protein: CASGPGLASEQYF; CDR3 DNA: TGTGCTAGTGGGCCGGGACTAGCTTCCGAGCAGTACTTC
V gene: TRBV7-9; J gene: TRBJ2-5; D gene: .; clone size: .; CDR3 protein: CASSPSQETQYF; CDR3 DNA: TGTGCCAGCAGCCCAAGTCAGGAGACCCAGTACTTC
V gene: TRBV18; J gene: TRBJ2-5; D gene: .; clone size: .; CDR3 protein: CASSHSREETQYF; CDR3 DNA: TGTGCCAGCTCACACTCGCGGGAAGAGACCCAGTACTTC
V gene: TRBV6-5; J gene: TRBJ2-1; D gene: TRBD1; clone size: .; CDR3 protein: CASSPQGYGEGEQFF; CDR3 DNA: TGTGCCAGCAGCCCACAGGGGTACGGGGAAGGGGAGCAGTTCTTC
V gene: TRBV10-3; J gene: TRBJ1-2; D gene: TRBD1; clone size: .; CDR3 protein: CAISGTGLLYGYTF; CDR3 DNA: TGTGCCATCAGTGGGACAGGGCTACTCTATGGCTACACCTTC
V gene: TRBV2; J gene: TRBJ1-2; D gene: .; clone size: .; CDR3 protein: CASSEEKGVGGRTF; CDR3 DNA: TGTGCCAGCAGTGAGGAAAAAGGGGTGGGGGGTCGCACCTTC
V gene: TRBV7-9; J gene: TRBJ2-5; D gene: TRBD1; clone size: .; CDR3 protein: CASSLRGRGETQYF; CDR3 DNA: TGTGCCAGCAGCTTGAGGGGGCGCGGGGAGACCCAGTACTTC
V gene: TRBV5-1; J gene: TRBJ2-3; D gene: TRBD1; clone size: once; CDR3 protein: CASSSGQASTDTQYF; CDR3 DNA: TGCGCCAGCAGTTCGGGACAGGCCAGCACAGATACGCAGTATTTT
V gene: TRBV18; J gene: TRBJ1-1; D gene: TRBD1; clone size: .; CDR3 protein: CASSPPGTGGLGTEAFF; CDR3 DNA: TGTGCCAGCTCACCACCCGGGACAGGGGGCTTGGGCACTGAAGCTTTCTTT
V gene: TRBV5-1; J gene: TRBJ2-5; D gene: .; clone size: .; CDR3 protein: CASSFVQQETQYF; CDR3 DNA: TGCGCCAGCAGCTTTGTACAGCAGGAGACCCAGTACTTC
V gene: TRBV6-5; J gene: TRBJ1-2; D gene: TRBD1; clone size: .; CDR3 protein: CASRQGQDYGYTF; CDR3 DNA: TGTGCCAGCAGGCAGGGACAGGACTATGGCTACACCTTC
V gene: TRBV5-5; J gene: TRBJ1-4; D gene: .; clone size: .; CDR3 protein: CASNPVGGTTNEKLFF; CDR3 DNA: TGTGCCAGCAACCCGGTGGGGGGTACAACTAATGAAAAACTGTTTTTT
V gene: TRBV30; J gene: TRBJ1-2; D gene: .; clone size: .; CDR3 protein: CAWSVRGNYGYTF; CDR3 DNA: TGTGCCTGGAGTGTACGAGGGAACTATGGCTACACCTTC
V gene: TRBV7-9; J gene: TRBJ2-5; D gene: TRBD2; clone size: .; CDR3 protein: CASSARTSGGRETQYF; CDR3 DNA: TGTGCCAGCAGCGCCCGGACTAGCGGGGGGAGAGAGACCCAGTACTTC
V gene: TRBV30; J gene: TRBJ2-7; D gene: TRBD1; clone size: .; CDR3 protein: CAWSRQGSYEQYF; CDR3 DNA: TGTGCCTGGAGTCGACAGGGTTCCTACGAGCAGTACTTC
V gene: TRBV18; J gene: TRBJ2-6; D gene: .; clone size: .; CDR3 protein: CASWVADSGANVLTF; CDR3 DNA: TGTGCCAGCTGGGTAGCCGACTCTGGGGCCAACGTCCTGACTTTC
V gene: TRBV29-1; J gene: TRBJ2-5; D gene: TRBD1; clone size: .; CDR3 protein: CSVVLTGDQETQYF; CDR3 DNA: TGCAGCGTAGTCTTGACAGGGGATCAAGAGACCCAGTACTTC
V gene: TRBV7-9; J gene: TRBJ1-4; D gene: .; clone size: .; CDR3 protein: CASSAYSGVLIREKLFF; CDR3 DNA: TGTGCCAGCAGCGCCTATTCAGGGGTCCTGATAAGAGAAAAACTGTTTTTT
V gene: TRBV7-9; J gene: TRBJ2-7; D gene: TRBD1; clone size: .; CDR3 protein: CASSVQGGQGAIYEQYF; CDR3 DNA: TGTGCCAGCAGCGTCCAGGGGGGACAGGGGGCAATCTACGAGCAGTACTTC
V gene: TRBV18; J gene: TRBJ2-3; D gene: .; clone size: .; CDR3 protein: CASSPGPTGPDTQYF; CDR3 DNA: TGTGCCAGCTCCCCTGGACCCACAGGGCCAGATACGCAGTATTTT
V gene: TRBV7-9; J gene: TRBJ2-2; D gene: TRBD1; clone size: .; CDR3 protein: CASSSTTGGNTGELFF; CDR3 DNA: TGTGCCAGCAGCTCCACGACAGGGGGTAACACCGGGGAGCTGTTTTTT
V gene: TRBV18; J gene: TRBJ2-2; D gene: TRBD1; clone size: once; CDR3 protein: CASSPQIGTASNTGELFF; CDR3 DNA: TGTGCCAGCTCACCACAAATAGGGACAGCATCGAACACCGGGGAGCTGTTTTTT
V gene: TRBV11-2; J gene: TRBJ2-5; D gene: .; clone size: .; CDR3 protein: CAGGRDRRETQYF; CDR3 DNA: TGTGCCGGTGGCCGGGATAGAAGAGAGACCCAGTACTTC
V gene: TRBV5-3; J gene: TRBJ2-1; D gene: TRBD2; clone size: .; CDR3 protein: CARSFGGSSYNEQFF; CDR3 DNA: TGTGCCAGAAGCTTCGGGGGGAGCTCCTACAATGAGCAGTTCTTC
V gene: TRBV27; J gene: TRBJ2-7; D gene: TRBD2; clone size: .; CDR3 protein: CASSSSGGAGDEQYF; CDR3 DNA: TGTGCCAGCAGTAGTAGCGGGGGGGCAGGAGACGAGCAGTACTTC
V gene: TRBV7-6; J gene: TRBJ2-2; D gene: .; clone size: .; CDR3 protein: CASRRTGLGSGELFF; CDR3 DNA: TGTGCCAGCAGAAGAACAGGGTTAGGTTCCGGGGAGCTGTTTTTT
V gene: TRBV11-2; J gene: TRBJ1-2; D gene: .; clone size: once; CDR3 protein: CASSPRYGYTF; CDR3 DNA: TGTGCCAGCAGCCCCCGCTATGGCTACACCTTC
V gene: TRBV27; J gene: TRBJ1-6; D gene: TRBD1; clone size: .; CDR3 protein: CASRKTGTGNSPLHF; CDR3 DNA: TGTGCCAGCAGAAAAACCGGGACAGGGAATTCACCCCTCCACTTT
V gene: TRBV6-6; J gene: TRBJ1-4; D gene: TRBD1; clone size: .; CDR3 protein: CASSTRGREKLFF; CDR3 DNA: TGTGCCAGCAGTACCAGGGGGCGTGAAAAACTGTTTTTT
V gene: TRBV5-6; J gene: TRBJ1-3; D gene: TRBD1; clone size: .; CDR3 protein: CASSLVQGHTIYF; CDR3 DNA: TGTGCCAGCAGCTTGGTACAGGGGCACACCATATATTTT
V gene: TRBV18; J gene: TRBJ1-2; D gene: TRBD1; clone size: .; CDR3 protein: CASSPQGTGRGYTF; CDR3 DNA: TGTGCCAGCTCACCACAAGGGACAGGGCGTGGCTACACCTTC
V gene: TRBV5-1; J gene: TRBJ2-1; D gene: TRBD1; clone size: .; CDR3 protein: CASSYRGTGINEQFF; CDR3 DNA: TGCGCCAGCAGCTACCGCGGGACAGGGATCAATGAGCAGTTCTTC
V gene: TRBV7-8; J gene: TRBJ2-1; D gene: .; clone size: .; CDR3 protein: CASSLAFSGGDNEQFF; CDR3 DNA: TGTGCCAGCAGCTTAGCCTTTTCAGGAGGGGACAATGAGCAGTTCTTC
V gene: TRBV27; J gene: TRBJ2-5; D gene: .; clone size: .; CDR3 protein: CASSPGTLPETQYF; CDR3 DNA: TGTGCCAGCAGTCCAGGGACTCTTCCGGAGACCCAGTACTTC
V gene: TRBV2; J gene: TRBJ1-3; D gene: .; clone size: .; CDR3 protein: CASRNSGWDTIYF; CDR3 DNA: TGTGCCAGCAGGAATTCAGGGTGGGACACCATATATTTT
V gene: TRBV7-9; J gene: TRBJ2-3; D gene: .; clone size: .; CDR3 protein: CASTRDTQYF; CDR3 DNA: TGTGCCAGCACCAGAGATACGCAGTATTTT
V gene: TRBV12-5; J gene: TRBJ1-1; D gene: TRBD1; clone size: once; CDR3 protein: CASGGQARNTEAFF; CDR3 DNA: TGTGCTAGTGGCGGACAGGCAAGGAACACTGAAGCTTTCTTT
V gene: TRBV20-1; J gene: TRBJ1-1; D gene: .; clone size: .; CDR3 protein: CSAYLNTEAFF; CDR3 DNA: TGCAGTGCTTACTTGAACACTGAAGCTTTCTTT
V gene: TRBV6-1; J gene: TRBJ1-1; D gene: TRBD1; clone size: .; CDR3 protein: CASSAKQGAVGTEAFF; CDR3 DNA: TGTGCCAGCAGTGCCAAACAGGGGGCGGTAGGCACTGAAGCTTTCTTT
V gene: TRBV5-6; J gene: TRBJ2-3; D gene: TRBD2; clone size: .; CDR3 protein: CASSFGLAGGPGTDTQYF; CDR3 DNA: TGTGCCAGCAGCTTCGGACTAGCGGGAGGGCCTGGCACAGATACGCAGTATTTT
V gene: TRBV13; J gene: TRBJ2-1; D gene: TRBD1; clone size: .; CDR3 protein: CASSFGPGQANRTEQFF; CDR3 DNA: TGTGCCAGCAGCTTTGGCCCGGGACAGGCCAATAGGACTGAGCAGTTCTTC
V gene: TRBV7-8; J gene: TRBJ1-1; D gene: .; clone size: .; CDR3 protein: CASSGVTDTNTEAFF; CDR3 DNA: TGTGCCAGCAGCGGGGTGACAGACACGAACACTGAAGCTTTCTTT
V gene: TRBV7-2; J gene: TRBJ2-7; D gene: .; clone size: once; CDR3 protein: CASSRGESYEQYF; CDR3 DNA: TGTGCCAGCTCCCGGGGTGAGTCCTACGAGCAGTACTTC
V gene: TRBV25-1; J gene: TRBJ2-7; D gene: .; clone size: .; CDR3 protein: CASSDPRGNYEQYF; CDR3 DNA: TGTGCCAGCAGTGACCCGAGAGGAAACTACGAGCAGTACTTC
V gene: TRBV21-1; J gene: TRBJ1-1; D gene: .; clone size: .; CDR3 protein: CASRPTGVNTEAFF; CDR3 DNA: TGTGCCAGCAGACCAACAGGGGTTAACACTGAAGCTTTCTTT
V gene: TRBV7-9; J gene: TRBJ2-2; D gene: .; clone size: .; CDR3 protein: CASSLASGRNTGELFF; CDR3 DNA: TGTGCCAGCAGCTTAGCTTCCGGGAGAAACACCGGGGAGCTGTTTTTT
V gene: TRBV30; J gene: TRBJ1-2; D gene: .; clone size: .; CDR3 protein: CAWTKGLGYGYTF; CDR3 DNA: TGTGCCTGGACGAAAGGACTAGGCTATGGCTACACCTTC
V gene: TRBV6-5; J gene: TRBJ2-3; D gene: TRBD1; clone size: .; CDR3 protein: CASSQGQGITDTQYF; CDR3 DNA: TGTGCCAGCAGCCAGGGACAGGGGATCACAGATACGCAGTATTTT
V gene: TRBV19; J gene: TRBJ2-7; D gene: TRBD1; clone size: .; CDR3 protein: CASSESGAGGSYEQYF; CDR3 DNA: TGTGCCAGTAGCGAATCAGGGGCAGGGGGTTCCTACGAGCAGTACTTC
V gene: TRBV5-1; J gene: TRBJ2-7; D gene: .; clone size: .; CDR3 protein: CASSPSGLEETYEQYF; CDR3 DNA: TGCGCCAGCAGCCCCTCGGGACTCGAAGAAACCTACGAGCAGTACTTC
V gene: TRBV9; J gene: TRBJ2-7; D gene: TRBD1; clone size: .; CDR3 protein: CASSLDRVRDEQYF; CDR3 DNA: TGTGCCAGCAGCTTGGACAGGGTAAGGGACGAGCAGTACTTC
V gene: TRBV7-8; J gene: TRBJ1-2; D gene: .; clone size: .; CDR3 protein: CASSLGPGFYGYTF; CDR3 DNA: TGTGCCAGCAGCTTAGGTCCGGGTTTCTATGGCTACACCTTC
V gene: TRBV30; J gene: TRBJ2-6; D gene: .; clone size: .; CDR3 protein: CAWRHFWTDPSSGANVLTF; CDR3 DNA: TGTGCCTGGAGGCACTTTTGGACAGACCCGAGCTCTGGGGCCAACGTCCTGACTTTC
V gene: TRBV11-2; J gene: TRBJ1-2; D gene: .; clone size: .; CDR3 protein: CASSITQGYGYTF; CDR3 DNA: TGTGCCAGCAGTATTACACAGGGCTATGGCTACACCTTC
V gene: TRBV10-3; J gene: TRBJ1-1; D gene: TRBD1; clone size: .; CDR3 protein: CAITQGGQARGNTEAFF; CDR3 DNA: TGTGCCATCACCCAGGGGGGACAGGCCCGGGGGAACACTGAAGCTTTCTTT
V gene: TRBV5-1; J gene: TRBJ2-2; D gene: .; clone size: .; CDR3 protein: CASSLGLVFTGELFF; CDR3 DNA: TGCGCCAGCAGCTTGGGACTGGTATTCACCGGGGAGCTGTTTTTT